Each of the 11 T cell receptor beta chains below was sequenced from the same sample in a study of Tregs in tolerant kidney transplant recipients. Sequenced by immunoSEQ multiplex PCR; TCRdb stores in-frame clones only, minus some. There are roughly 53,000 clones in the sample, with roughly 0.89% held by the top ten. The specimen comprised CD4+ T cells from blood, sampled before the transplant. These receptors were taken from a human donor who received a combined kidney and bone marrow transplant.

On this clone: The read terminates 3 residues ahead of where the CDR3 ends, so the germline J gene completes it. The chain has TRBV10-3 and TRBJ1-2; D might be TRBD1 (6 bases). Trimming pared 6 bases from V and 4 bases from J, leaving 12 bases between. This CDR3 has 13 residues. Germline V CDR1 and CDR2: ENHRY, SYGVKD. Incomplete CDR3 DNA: TGTGCCATCAGAAAGGGGGAATCCTATGGC. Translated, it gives CAIRKGESYG. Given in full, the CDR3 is CAIRKGESYGYTF.

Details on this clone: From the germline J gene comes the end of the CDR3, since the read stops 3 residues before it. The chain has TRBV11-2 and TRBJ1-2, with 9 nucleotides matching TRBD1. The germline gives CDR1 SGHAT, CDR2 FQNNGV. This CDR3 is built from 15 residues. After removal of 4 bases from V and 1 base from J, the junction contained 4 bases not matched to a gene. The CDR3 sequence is CASSSYRGRNYGYTF. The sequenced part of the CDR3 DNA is TGTGCCAGCAGCTCATACAGGGGGCGTAACTATGGC.

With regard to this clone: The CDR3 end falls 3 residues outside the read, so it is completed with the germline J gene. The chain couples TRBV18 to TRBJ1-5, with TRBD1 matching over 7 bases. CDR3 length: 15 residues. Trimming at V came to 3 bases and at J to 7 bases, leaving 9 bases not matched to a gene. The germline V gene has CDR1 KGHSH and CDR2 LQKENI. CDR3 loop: CASSPAAGGGQPQHF. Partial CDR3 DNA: TGTGCCAGCTCACCCGCGGCAGGGGGAGGGCAGCCC. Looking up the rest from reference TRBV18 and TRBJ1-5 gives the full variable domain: NAGVMQNPRHLVRRRGQEARLRCSPMKGHSHVYWYRQLPEEGLKFMVYLQKENIIDESGMPKERFSAEFPKEGPSILRIQQVVRGDSAAYFCASSPAAGGGQPQHFGDGTRLSIL.

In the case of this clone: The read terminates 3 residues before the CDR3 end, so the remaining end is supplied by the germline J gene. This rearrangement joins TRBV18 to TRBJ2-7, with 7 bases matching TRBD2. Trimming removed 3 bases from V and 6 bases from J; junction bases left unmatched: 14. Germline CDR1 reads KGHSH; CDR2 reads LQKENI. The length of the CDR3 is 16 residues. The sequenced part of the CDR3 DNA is TGTGCCAGCTCACCTGCCTCGGGGGGACCTTATGGCGAG. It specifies CASSPASGGPYGE. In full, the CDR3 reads CASSPASGGPYGEQYF.

The CDR3 region is CASSLGGRQDYGYTF. Incomplete CDR3 DNA: TGTGCCAGCAGCTTGGGGGGGAGACAGGACTATGGC. The J gene is TRBJ1-2, the V gene TRBV5-4, with a tentative D call TRBD1 (6 bases). The read terminates 3 residues before the CDR3 end, so the remaining end is supplied by the germline J gene. Deletions cut 0 bases from V and 3 bases from J, with 12 bases between. This CDR3 contains 15 residues. From germline, CDR1 is SGHNT and CDR2 YYREEE (reference sequence).

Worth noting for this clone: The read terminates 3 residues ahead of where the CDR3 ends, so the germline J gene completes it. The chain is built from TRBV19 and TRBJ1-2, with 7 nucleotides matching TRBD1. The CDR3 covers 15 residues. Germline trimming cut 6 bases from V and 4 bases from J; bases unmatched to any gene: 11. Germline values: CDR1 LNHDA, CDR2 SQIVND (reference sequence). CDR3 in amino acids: CASSRTGTDLYGYTF. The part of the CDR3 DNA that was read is TGTGCCAGTAGCCGGACCGGGACAGACCTCTATGGC. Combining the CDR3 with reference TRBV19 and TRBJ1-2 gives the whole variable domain DGGITQSPKYLFRKEGQNVTLSCEQNLNHDAMYWYRQDPGQGLRLIYYSQIVNDFQKGDIAEGYSVSREKKESFPLTVTSAQKNPTAFYLCASSRTGTDLYGYTFGSGTRLTVV.

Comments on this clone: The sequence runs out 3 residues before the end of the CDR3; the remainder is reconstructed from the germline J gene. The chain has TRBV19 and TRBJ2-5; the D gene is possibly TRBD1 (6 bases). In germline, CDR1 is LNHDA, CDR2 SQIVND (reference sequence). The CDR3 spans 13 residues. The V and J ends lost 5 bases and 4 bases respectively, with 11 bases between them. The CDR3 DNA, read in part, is TGTGCCAGTAGTGATGACAGGACAGAGACC. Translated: CASSDDRTET. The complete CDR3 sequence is CASSDDRTETQYF.

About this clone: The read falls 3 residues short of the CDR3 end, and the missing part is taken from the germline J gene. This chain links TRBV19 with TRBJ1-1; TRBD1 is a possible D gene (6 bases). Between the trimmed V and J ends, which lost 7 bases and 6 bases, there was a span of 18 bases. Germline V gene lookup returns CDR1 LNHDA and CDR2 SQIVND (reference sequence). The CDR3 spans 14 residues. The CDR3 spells CASTGWGGRAEAFF. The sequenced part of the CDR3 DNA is TGTGCCAGTACCGGGTGGGGGGGCCGGGCTGAA.

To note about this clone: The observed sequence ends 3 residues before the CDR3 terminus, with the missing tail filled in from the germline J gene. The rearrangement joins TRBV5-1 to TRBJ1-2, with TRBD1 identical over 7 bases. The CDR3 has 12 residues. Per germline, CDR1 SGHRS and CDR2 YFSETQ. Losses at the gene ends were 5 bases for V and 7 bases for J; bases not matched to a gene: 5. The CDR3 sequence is CASRTGLTGYTF. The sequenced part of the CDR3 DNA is TGCGCCAGCAGGACAGGGCTGACTGGC.

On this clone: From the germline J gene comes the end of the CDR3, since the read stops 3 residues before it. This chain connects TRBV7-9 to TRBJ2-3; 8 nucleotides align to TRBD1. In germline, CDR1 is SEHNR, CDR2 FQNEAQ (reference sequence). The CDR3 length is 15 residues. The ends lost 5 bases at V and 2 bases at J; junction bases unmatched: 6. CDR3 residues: CASSTGQAPTDTQYF. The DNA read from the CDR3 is TGTGCCAGCAGCACGGGACAGGCCCCCACAGATACG.

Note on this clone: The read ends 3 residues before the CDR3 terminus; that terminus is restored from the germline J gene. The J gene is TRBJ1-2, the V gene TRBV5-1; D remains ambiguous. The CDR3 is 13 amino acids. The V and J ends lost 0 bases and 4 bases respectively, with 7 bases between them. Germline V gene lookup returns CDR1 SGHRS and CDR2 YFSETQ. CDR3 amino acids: CASSLAEGYGYTF. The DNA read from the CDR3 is TGCGCCAGCAGCTTGGCCGAGGGCTATGGC.